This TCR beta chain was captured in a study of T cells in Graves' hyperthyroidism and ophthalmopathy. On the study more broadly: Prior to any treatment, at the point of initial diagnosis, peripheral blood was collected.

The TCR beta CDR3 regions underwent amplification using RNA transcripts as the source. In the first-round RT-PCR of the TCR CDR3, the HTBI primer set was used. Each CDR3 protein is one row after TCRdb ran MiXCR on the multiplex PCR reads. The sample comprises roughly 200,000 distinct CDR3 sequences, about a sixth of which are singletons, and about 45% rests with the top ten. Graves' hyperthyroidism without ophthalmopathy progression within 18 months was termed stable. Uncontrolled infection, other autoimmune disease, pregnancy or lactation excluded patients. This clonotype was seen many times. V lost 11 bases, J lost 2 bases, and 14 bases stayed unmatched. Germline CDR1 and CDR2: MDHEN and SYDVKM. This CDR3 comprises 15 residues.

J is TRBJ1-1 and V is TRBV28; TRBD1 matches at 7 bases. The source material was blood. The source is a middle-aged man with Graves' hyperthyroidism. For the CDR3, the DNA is TGTGCCGACAGACAGGGTAGGGAATTTAACACTGAAGCTTTCTTT. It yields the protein CADRQGREFNTEAFF.